The clone carrying this TCR beta chain was found many times. The sample is drawn from a study of human T cells and chemical hapten exposure. The time point was: pre-sensitization, week 0. The sample's treatment: therapeutic diphenylcyclopropenone sensitization with weekly scalp DPC. Trimming removed 3 bases at V and 1 base at J, with 5 bases between. CDR1 and CDR2 from the germline V gene are SGHTA and FQGTGA. This CDR3 has 13 residues. TCRdb independently ran MiXCR on the RACE reads; one entry per CDR3 protein. The data contain around 330,000 distinct CDR3 sequences, around 5% of them seen just once; the ten biggest clones take up about 8.2%.

The material sequenced was whole blood, taken in connection with sensitization to the hapten diphenylcyclopropenone (DPC). The chain carries TRBV7-3 and TRBJ2-3; D gene uncertain. The TCR originated in a woman aged 18-29 years with alopecia areata. Some clones in this sample may be carry-over from other donors' samples. The CDR3 loop reads CASSFIGTDTQYF. The CDR3 coding sequence is TGTGCCAGCAGCTTCATAGGCACAGATACGCAGTATTTT.